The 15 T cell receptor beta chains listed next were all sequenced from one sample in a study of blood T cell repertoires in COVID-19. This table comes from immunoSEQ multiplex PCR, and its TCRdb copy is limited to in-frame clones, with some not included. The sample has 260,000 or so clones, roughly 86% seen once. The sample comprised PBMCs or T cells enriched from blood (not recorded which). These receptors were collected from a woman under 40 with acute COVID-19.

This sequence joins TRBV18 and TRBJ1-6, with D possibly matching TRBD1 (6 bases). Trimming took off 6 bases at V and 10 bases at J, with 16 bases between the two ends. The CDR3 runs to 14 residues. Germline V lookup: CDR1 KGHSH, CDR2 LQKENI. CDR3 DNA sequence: TGTGCCAGCTCCGTCAACAGGGAGAACTCACCCCTCCACTTT. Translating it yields CASSVNRENSPLHF. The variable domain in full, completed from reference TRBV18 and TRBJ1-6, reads NAGVMQNPRHLVRRRGQEARLRCSPMKGHSHVYWYRQLPEEGLKFMVYLQKENIIDESGMPKERFSAEFPKEGPSILRIQQVVRGDSAAYFCASSVNRENSPLHFGNGTRLTVT.

This CDR3 reads CASSPVTGNTIYF. The CDR3 DNA reads as TGTGCCAGCAGCCCTGTTACTGGAAACACCATATATTTT. The V call is TRBV7-2, the J call TRBJ1-3; D is unclear. Germline V lookup: CDR1 SGHTA, CDR2 FQGNSA. The CDR3 is made up of 13 amino acids. V was shortened by 5 bases and J by 2 bases, with 7 bases between the two germline ends.

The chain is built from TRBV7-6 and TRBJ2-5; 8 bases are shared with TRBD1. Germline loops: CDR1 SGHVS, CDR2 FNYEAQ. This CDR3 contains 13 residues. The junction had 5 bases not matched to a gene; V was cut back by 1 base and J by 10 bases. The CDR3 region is CASSLDRGFGQYF. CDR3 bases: TGTGCCAGCAGCTTAGACAGGGGGTTTGGCCAGTACTTC.

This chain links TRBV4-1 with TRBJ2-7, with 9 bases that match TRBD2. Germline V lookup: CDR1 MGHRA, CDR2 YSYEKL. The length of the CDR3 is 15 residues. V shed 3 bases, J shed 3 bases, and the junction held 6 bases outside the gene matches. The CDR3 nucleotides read TGCGCCAGCAGCCATTATAGCGGGGGCCGCTACGAGCAGTACTTC. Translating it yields CASSHYSGGRYEQYF.

The CDR3 here is CATSRERQGVGDTQYF. Written as DNA, the CDR3 is TGTGCCACCAGCAGAGAGCGGCAGGGCGTTGGAGATACGCAGTATTTT. The rearrangement joins TRBV15 to TRBJ2-3; the D gene is possibly TRBD1 (5 bases). This CDR3 is built from 16 residues. CDR1 and CDR2 (germline): LNHNV, YYDKDF (reference sequence). V gave up 0 bases and J gave up 5 bases, with 15 bases separating them.

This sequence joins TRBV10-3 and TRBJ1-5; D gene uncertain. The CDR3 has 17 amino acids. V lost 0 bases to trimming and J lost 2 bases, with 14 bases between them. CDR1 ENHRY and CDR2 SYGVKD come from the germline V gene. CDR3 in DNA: TGTGCCATCAGTGAGTCGACGGGGAGGGATCGCAATCAGCCCCAGCATTTT. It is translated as CAISESTGRDRNQPQHF.

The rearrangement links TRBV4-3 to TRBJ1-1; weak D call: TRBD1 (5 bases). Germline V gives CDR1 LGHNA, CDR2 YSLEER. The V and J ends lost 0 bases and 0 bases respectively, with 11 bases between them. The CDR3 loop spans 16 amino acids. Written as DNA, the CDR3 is TGCGCCAGCAGCCAAGATCGGGGGATGGTGAACACTGAAGCTTTCTTT. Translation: CASSQDRGMVNTEAFF.

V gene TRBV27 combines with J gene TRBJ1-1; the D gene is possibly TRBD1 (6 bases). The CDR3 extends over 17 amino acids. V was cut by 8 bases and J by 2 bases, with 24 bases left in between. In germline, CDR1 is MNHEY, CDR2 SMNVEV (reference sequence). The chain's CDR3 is CASSLLGLDRLNTEAFF. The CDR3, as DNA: TGTGCCAGCTCCCTCTTGGGTTTGGACAGACTAAACACTGAAGCTTTCTTT.

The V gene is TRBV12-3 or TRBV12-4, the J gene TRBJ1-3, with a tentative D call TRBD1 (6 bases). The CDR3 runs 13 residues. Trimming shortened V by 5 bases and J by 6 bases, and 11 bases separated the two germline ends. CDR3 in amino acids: CASSTGSVNTIYF. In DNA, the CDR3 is TGTGCCAGCAGTACAGGGTCCGTAAACACCATATATTTT.

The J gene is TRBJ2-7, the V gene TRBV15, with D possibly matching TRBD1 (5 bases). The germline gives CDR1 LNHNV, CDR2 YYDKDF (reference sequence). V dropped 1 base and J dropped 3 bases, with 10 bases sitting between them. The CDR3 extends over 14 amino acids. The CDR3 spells CATSRVPGNYEQYF. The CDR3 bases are TGTGCCACCAGCAGAGTCCCAGGGAACTACGAGCAGTACTTC.

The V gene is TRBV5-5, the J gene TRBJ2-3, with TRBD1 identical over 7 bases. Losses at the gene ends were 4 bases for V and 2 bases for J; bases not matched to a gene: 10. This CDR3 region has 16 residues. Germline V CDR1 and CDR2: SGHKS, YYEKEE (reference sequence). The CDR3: CASSLKGQRITDTQYF. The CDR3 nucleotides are TGTGCCAGCAGCCTAAAGGGACAGAGAATCACAGATACGCAGTATTTT.

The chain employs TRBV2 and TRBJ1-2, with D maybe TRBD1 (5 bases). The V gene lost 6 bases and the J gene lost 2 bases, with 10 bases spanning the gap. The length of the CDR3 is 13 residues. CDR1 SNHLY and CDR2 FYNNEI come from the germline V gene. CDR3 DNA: TGTGCCAGCAGGACAGACGGCAACTATGGCTACACCTTC. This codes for CASRTDGNYGYTF.

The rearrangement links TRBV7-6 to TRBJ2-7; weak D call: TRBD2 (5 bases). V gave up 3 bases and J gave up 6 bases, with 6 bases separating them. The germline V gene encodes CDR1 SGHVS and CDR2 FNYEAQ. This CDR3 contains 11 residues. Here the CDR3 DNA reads TGTGCCAGCAGCTTTCGGGGCGAGCAGTACTTC. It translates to CASSFRGEQYF. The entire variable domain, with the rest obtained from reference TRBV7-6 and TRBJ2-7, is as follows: GAGVSQSPRYKVTKRGQDVALRCDPISGHVSLYWYRQALGQGPEFLTYFNYEAQQDKSGLPNDRFSAERPEGSISTLTIQRTEQRDSAMYRCASSFRGEQYFGPGTRLTVT.

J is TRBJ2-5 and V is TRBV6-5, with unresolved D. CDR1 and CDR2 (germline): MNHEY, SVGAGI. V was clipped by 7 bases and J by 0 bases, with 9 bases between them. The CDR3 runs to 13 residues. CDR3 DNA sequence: TGTGCCAGCAACGAACTCCACCAAGAGACCCAGTACTTC. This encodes CASNELHQETQYF.

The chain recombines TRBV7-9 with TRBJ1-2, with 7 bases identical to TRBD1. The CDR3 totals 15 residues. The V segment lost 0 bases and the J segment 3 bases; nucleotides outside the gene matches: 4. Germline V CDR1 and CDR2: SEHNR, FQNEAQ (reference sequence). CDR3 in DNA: TGTGCCAGCAGCTTAGCGACAGGGAACGACTATGGCTACACCTTC. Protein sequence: CASSLATGNDYGYTF.